Following are 14 T cell receptor beta chains from one sample sequenced in a study of T cells in localized non-small cell lung cancer. The repertoire was sequenced with immunoSEQ multiplex PCR; TCRdb's copy has only in-frame clones and lacks some. The sample yields 75,000 to 90,000 clones, approximately 85% seen once. The specimen was peripheral blood, collected before any cancer treatment. The source is a man aged 40 to 70 with stage I lung adenocarcinoma.

The rearrangement uses TRBV19 and TRBJ1-1, with 10 bases fitting TRBD1. Germline CDR1 and CDR2: LNHDA and SQIVND (reference sequence). The CDR3 runs to 15 residues. Trimming cost V 6 bases and J 5 bases; bases outside gene matches: 9. The CDR3 loop reads CASSGDRGVGTEAFF. The CDR3 nucleotides read TGTGCCAGTAGCGGGGACAGGGGAGTTGGGACTGAAGCTTTCTTT.

The chain recombines TRBV9 with TRBJ2-3; no definite D call. Germline V CDR1 and CDR2: SGDLS, YYNGEE. V lost 0 bases to trimming and J lost 0 bases, with 8 bases between them. The CDR3 contains 15 residues. The CDR3 coding sequence is TGTGCCAGCAGCGTAGATGTTCGTAGCACAGATACGCAGTATTTT. Protein sequence: CASSVDVRSTDTQYF.

CDR3 protein: CASSYGTASNQPQHF. The CDR3 coding sequence is TGCGCCAGCAGCTACGGGACAGCTAGCAATCAGCCCCAGCATTTT. V is TRBV5-1 and J is TRBJ1-5, with 7 bases lining up with TRBD1. In germline, CDR1 is SGHRS, CDR2 YFSETQ. After removal of 3 bases from V and 0 bases from J, the junction contained 3 bases not matched to a gene. The CDR3 has 15 amino acids. The full variable domain, rest sourced from reference TRBV5-1 and TRBJ1-5, is KAGVTQTPRYLIKTRGQQVTLSCSPISGHRSVSWYQQTPGQGLQFLFEYFSETQRNKGNFPGRFSGRQFSNSRSEMNVSTLELGDSALYLCASSYGTASNQPQHFGDGTRLSIL.

This chain links TRBV7-9 with TRBJ2-5; no definite D call. Between the trimmed V and J ends, which lost 1 base and 5 bases, there was a span of 14 bases. Per germline, CDR1 SEHNR and CDR2 FQNEAQ (reference sequence). The CDR3 totals 15 residues. CDR3 loop: CASSLEATAGETQYF. The CDR3 bases are TGTGCCAGCAGCTTAGAGGCCACGGCCGGCGAGACCCAGTACTTC.

This clone was found once. The chain is built from TRBV5-6 and TRBJ2-1; 8 bases are shared with TRBD2. With V trimmed by 1 base and J by 6 bases, 9 bases remained unmatched. Germline V gene sequence: CDR1 SGHDT, CDR2 YYEEEE. The CDR3 loop spans 16 amino acids. CDR3 bases: TGTGCCAGCAGCTTGTCCGGGGTAGCGGGAAGCAATGAGCAGTTCTTC. Its protein product is CASSLSGVAGSNEQFF.

This clone was seen only once. The chain employs TRBV21-1 and TRBJ1-1; TRBD1, the D gene given by the table, was not confirmed from the DNA. TRBV21-1 is a recognized pseudogene. The CDR3 covers 17 residues. The CDR3 DNA follows: TGTGCCAGCAGTCTCGGACAGGGGGCATCTGTTAACACTGAAGCTTTCTTT. Translation: CASSLGQGASVNTEAFF.

The chain employs TRBV27 and TRBJ2-1, with TRBD2 matching over 13 bases. Germline V gene sequence: CDR1 MNHEY, CDR2 SMNVEV (reference sequence). Unmatched junction bases numbered 11, after V lost 4 bases and J lost 2 bases. The CDR3 is 19 amino acids. In DNA form, the CDR3 reads TGTGCCAGCAGTTCTCAACAACTAGCGGGAGGGCTAGCCTACAATGAGCAGTTCTTC. This codes for CASSSQQLAGGLAYNEQFF.

The V gene is TRBV13, the J gene TRBJ2-3, with D maybe TRBD1 (5 bases). With 5 bases removed from V and 5 bases from J, the gap between germline ends came to 14 bases. CDR3 size: 14 residues. Germline loops: CDR1 PRHDT, CDR2 FYEKMQ (reference sequence). CDR3 sequence reads: CASSTSFREDTQYF. The CDR3 coding sequence is TGTGCCAGCAGCACCTCCTTCAGGGAAGATACGCAGTATTTT.

V usage is TRBV18 and J usage is TRBJ2-7, with D perhaps being TRBD1 or TRBD2 (6 bases each). Germline V gene data show CDR1 as KGHSH and CDR2 as LQKENI. There are 14 residues in the CDR3. The V and J ends lost 5 bases and 3 bases respectively, with 14 bases between them. In DNA form, the CDR3 reads TGTGCCAGCTCATCGGGGGCGCAGGGCTACGAGCAGTACTTC. As protein: CASSSGAQGYEQYF. Together with reference TRBV18 and TRBJ2-7, the CDR3 gives the full variable domain: NAGVMQNPRHLVRRRGQEARLRCSPMKGHSHVYWYRQLPEEGLKFMVYLQKENIIDESGMPKERFSAEFPKEGPSILRIQQVVRGDSAAYFCASSSGAQGYEQYFGPGTRLTVT.

The chain recombines TRBV6-1 with TRBJ2-3; 9 nucleotides match TRBD2. V shed 6 bases, J shed 5 bases, and the junction held 9 bases outside the gene matches. Germline loops: CDR1 MNHNS, CDR2 SASEGT. The CDR3 is 15 residues long. In DNA form, the CDR3 reads TGTGCCAGCAGCCCGGGACTAGCTAAGGGAGATACGCAGTATTTT. Residues: CASSPGLAKGDTQYF.

This clone has just a few counts. J is TRBJ2-1 and V is TRBV7-9; D call uncertain. The V and J ends lost 3 bases and 7 bases respectively, with 4 bases between them. This CDR3 has 11 residues. Germline V gives CDR1 SEHNR, CDR2 FQNEAQ (reference sequence). CDR3 region: CASSLGNEQFF. The CDR3 nucleotides read TGTGCCAGCAGCTTGGGTAATGAGCAGTTCTTC.

The chain couples TRBV28 to TRBJ2-1; 9 bases are shared with TRBD2. The germline gives CDR1 MDHEN, CDR2 SYDVKM. V was pared by 2 bases and J by 5 bases, with 4 bases of the junction left unmatched. This CDR3 comprises 15 residues. CDR3 loop: CASSLAGGPDNEQFF. CDR3 coding DNA: TGTGCCAGCAGTTTAGCGGGAGGGCCAGACAATGAGCAGTTCTTC.

This sequence joins TRBV29-1 and TRBJ2-2; D is uncertain. This CDR3 comprises 11 residues. Trimming removed 7 bases at V and 5 bases at J, with 8 bases between. Per germline, CDR1 SQVTM and CDR2 ANQGSEA. The CDR3 DNA sequence: TGCAGCGCGAAAGAAACCGGGGAGCTGTTTTTT. Translated, it gives CSAKETGELFF.

The chain links TRBV27 to TRBJ1-2, with 9 bases that match TRBD1. From germline, CDR1 is MNHEY and CDR2 SMNVEV (reference sequence). After removal of 6 bases from V and 5 bases from J, the junction contained 4 bases not matched to a gene. The CDR3 has 13 amino acids. CDR3 region: CASSLGQGYGYTF. In nucleotides, the CDR3 is TGTGCCAGCAGCCTGGGACAGGGTTATGGCTACACCTTC.